This T cell receptor (beta chain) was sequenced for a study of OX40 agonist ivuxolimab in advanced cancers. Study-wide findings and caveats: Antigen specificity remained undetermined for the expanded peripheral T cells.

The method was immunoSEQ multiplex PCR; TCRdb's version includes in-frame clones alone and lacks a portion of them. The data contain around 65,000 clones, approximately 89% of them singletons. Turning to this clone: Its antigen is undetermined.

Per the germline V gene, CDR1 is SGHNT and CDR2 is YYREEE (reference sequence). The CDR3 runs 12 residues. Between the trimmed V and J ends, which lost 2 bases and 6 bases, there was a span of 6 bases. The chain carries TRBV5-4 and TRBJ2-1, with a weak D call TRBD2 (5 bases). The source was CD4+ or CD8+ T cells sorted from blood, collected in a trial of the OX40 agonist ivuxolimab. The clonotype originates from an adult with an advanced solid tumor such as melanoma, head and neck, liver or kidney cancer. The CDR3, as DNA: TGTGCCAGCAGCTTAGGACTCAATGAGCAGTTCTTC. Protein sequence: CASSLGLNEQFF.